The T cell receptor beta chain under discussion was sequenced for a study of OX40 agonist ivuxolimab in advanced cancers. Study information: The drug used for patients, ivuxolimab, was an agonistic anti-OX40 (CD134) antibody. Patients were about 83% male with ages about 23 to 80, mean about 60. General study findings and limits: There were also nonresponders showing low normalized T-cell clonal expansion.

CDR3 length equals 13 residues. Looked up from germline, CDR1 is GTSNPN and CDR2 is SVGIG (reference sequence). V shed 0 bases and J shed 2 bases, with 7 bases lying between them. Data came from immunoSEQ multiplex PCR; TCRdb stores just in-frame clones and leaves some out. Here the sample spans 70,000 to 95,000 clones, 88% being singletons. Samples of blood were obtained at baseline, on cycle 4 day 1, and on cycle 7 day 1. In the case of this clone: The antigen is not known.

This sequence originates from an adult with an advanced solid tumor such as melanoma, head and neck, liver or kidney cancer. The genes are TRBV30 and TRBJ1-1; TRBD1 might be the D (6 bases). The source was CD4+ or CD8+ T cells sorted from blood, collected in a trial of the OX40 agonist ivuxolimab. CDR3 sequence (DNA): TGTGCCTGGAGTGTACAGGGCAACACTGAAGCTTTCTTT. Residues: CAWSVQGNTEAFF.